These 6 T cell receptor beta chains came from one sample sequenced in a study of CD8 T cells in ankylosing spondylitis. TCRdb called the 5' RACE reads again in MiXCR, with one record for every CDR3 protein. The sample consists of 40,000 or so distinct CDR3 sequences, 10% of them appearing once. Sequencing was performed on blood, either unsorted or a sorted T cell fraction (not recorded which). The source of these receptors is a male donor with ankylosing spondylitis or in good health (not recorded which).

There are many counts of this clonotype. The chain uses TRBV20-1 and TRBJ2-2, with 14 bases lining up with TRBD2. CDR1 and CDR2 (germline): DFQATT, SNEGSKA (reference sequence). V was clipped by 7 bases and J by 8 bases; unmatched bases: 9. The length of the CDR3 is 15 residues. The DNA for the CDR3 is TGCAGTGTGGCCGGGACTAGCGGGAGAGGAGGGGAGCTGTTTTTT. Its protein product is CSVAGTSGRGGELFF.

This clonotype was seen ten or more times. The chain uses TRBV30 and TRBJ2-3; 8 bases line up with TRBD1. J gave up 1 base and V 5 bases, and 5 bases lay outside the gene matches. The CDR3 loop spans 14 amino acids. Germline values: CDR1 GTSNPN, CDR2 SVGIG (reference sequence). The CDR3 DNA follows: TGTGCCTGGGAACCGGGACAGGGCACAGATACGCAGTATTTT. Protein: CAWEPGQGTDTQYF.

This clonotype was observed many times. The genes are TRBV12-3 or TRBV12-4 and TRBJ1-2, with 8 nucleotides matching TRBD1. J lost 7 bases, V lost 5 bases, and 9 bases had no gene match. This CDR3 has 14 amino acids. The CDR3: CASSPRQGSGGYTF. Here the CDR3 DNA reads TGTGCCAGCAGTCCCCGACAGGGGAGCGGTGGCTACACCTTC.

This clonotype was seen repeatedly, ten times or more. V and J are TRBV5-1 and TRBJ2-3, with 8 bases lining up with TRBD2. The V gene end was trimmed by 5 bases and the J gene end by 2 bases; junction bases not matched to a gene: 4. CDR1 SGHRS and CDR2 YFSETQ come from the germline V gene. This CDR3 is 14 amino acids long. The CDR3 DNA is TGCGCCAGCAGTCGCGGGAGGACCACAGATACGCAGTATTTT. Its translation is CASSRGRTTDTQYF.

At least ten counts were recorded for this clonotype. The chain links TRBV27 to TRBJ1-1; D unclear. The CDR3 covers 14 residues. Germline loops: CDR1 MNHEY, CDR2 SMNVEV (reference sequence). Trimming removed 5 bases from V and 0 bases from J, with 10 bases in between. The DNA of the CDR3 is TGTGCCAGCAGTGCCCGTCTTATGAACACTGAAGCTTTCTTT. Its protein is CASSARLMNTEAFF.

This clonotype was counted at least ten times. CDR3 sequence (DNA): TGTGCCAGCAGTTTCAGGGGGAGGGGTGCGAATGAGCAGTTCTTC. Its protein is CASSFRGRGANEQFF. V gene TRBV28 combines with J gene TRBJ2-1; D tentatively fits TRBD1 or TRBD2 (7 bases each). This CDR3 has 15 residues. CDR1 MDHEN and CDR2 SYDVKM come from the germline V gene. V shed 3 bases and J shed 7 bases, with 16 bases lying between them.